The TCR beta chain under discussion was sequenced for a study of beta chain features in type 1 diabetes. Study findings and constraints: Significant though moderate, a shortening of TCRB CDR3s appeared in all four CD4+ subsets of Type 1 diabetes patients.

As to this clone: What it binds is unknown.

The V and J ends lost 0 bases and 6 bases respectively, with 7 bases between them. The CDR3 runs 13 residues. Looked up from germline, CDR1 is LGHNA and CDR2 is YSLEER. Expressed TCRB transcripts were sequenced because the isolated RNA had all been reverse transcribed beforehand. Repertoires were generated with immunoSEQ multiplex PCR, while TCRdb's copy carries only in-frame clones and drops some. The repertoire holds 400,000 to 600,000 clones, with 30% as singletons. The chain recombines TRBV4-3 with TRBJ2-3; D is ambiguous. The origin of this receptor is a young man in good health. The specimen sequenced was naive CD4+ T cells from blood. The CDR3 sequence: CASSQDAGDTQYF. DNA for the CDR3: TGCGCCAGCAGCCAAGATGCCGGTGATACGCAGTATTTT.